One T cell receptor (beta chain) is described in this entry. Per the authors' pipeline: Cell counts per sample came from amplifying reference gene primers. Sequencing was performed with immunoSEQ multiplex PCR; in TCRdb, only in-frame clones are kept and a portion is missing. V and J calls and clone size are those listed in that table; D and trimming were worked out from the DNA. The sample holds about 480,000 clones, 89% seen once. While infection was still active, Seattle patients were enrolled and then followed longitudinally. These data are taken from a study of blood T cell repertoires in COVID-19. This receptor was identified in a man aged 18 to 30 with COVID-19, enrolled during active disease. Sequences were obtained from peripheral blood.

The CDR3, as DNA: TGTGCCAGCAGCCAGACAGATATTAACGAGCAGTACTTC. Amino acid sequence: CASSQTDINEQYF. The chain carries TRBV3-1 (or the pseudogene TRBV3-2) and TRBJ2-7; TRBD1 might be the D (5 bases). The CDR3 has 13 residues. Germline V gene sequence: CDR1 LGHDT, CDR2 YNNKEL (reference sequence). The V gene lost 3 bases and the J gene lost 5 bases, with 11 bases spanning the gap.